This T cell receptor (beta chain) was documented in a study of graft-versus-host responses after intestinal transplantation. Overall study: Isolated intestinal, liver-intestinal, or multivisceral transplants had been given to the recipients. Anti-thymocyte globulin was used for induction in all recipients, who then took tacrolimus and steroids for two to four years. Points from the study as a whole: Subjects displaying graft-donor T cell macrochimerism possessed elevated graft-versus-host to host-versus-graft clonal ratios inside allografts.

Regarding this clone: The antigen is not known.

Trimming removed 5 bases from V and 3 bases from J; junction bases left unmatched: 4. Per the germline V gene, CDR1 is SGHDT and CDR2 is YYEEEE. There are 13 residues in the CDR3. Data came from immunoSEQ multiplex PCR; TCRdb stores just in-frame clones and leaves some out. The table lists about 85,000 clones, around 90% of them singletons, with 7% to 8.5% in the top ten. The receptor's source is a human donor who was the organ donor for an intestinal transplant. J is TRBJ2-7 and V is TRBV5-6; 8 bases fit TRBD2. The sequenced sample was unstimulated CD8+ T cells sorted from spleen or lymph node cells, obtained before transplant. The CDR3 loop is CASSLSGGYEQYF. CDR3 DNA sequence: TGTGCCAGCAGTTTAAGCGGGGGCTACGAGCAGTACTTC.